This TCR beta chain stems from a study of T-cell memory formation after mild COVID-19. Study overall: Among the donors, TCR clusters were largely specific to each donor.

For this clonotype: The target antigen is unknown.

General observations from the study: Whether day 37 second-wave clones are SARS-CoV-2-specific was not confirmed.

TCRdb recomputed calls from the 5' RACE reads with MiXCR, one row per CDR3 protein. The sample contains fewer than 150,000 distinct CDR3 sequences, about 20% of which appear only once. Germline CDR1 is SGHAT and CDR2 is FQNNGV. Trimming at V came to 5 bases and at J to 2 bases, leaving 5 bases not matched to a gene. The CDR3 totals 16 residues. The material sequenced was PBMCs or a T cell subset sorted from them (not recorded which). This sequence was found in a young man who had mild COVID-19 (a few samples of this study predate the infection). Cell type and time point are not known. The J gene is TRBJ2-2, the V gene TRBV11-2; 10 positions match TRBD1. The chain's CDR3 is CASSTTTGGNTGELFF. The CDR3, as DNA: TGTGCCAGCAGCACCACGACAGGGGGCAACACCGGGGAGCTGTTTTTT.